This TCR beta chain was captured in a study of T-cell memory formation after mild COVID-19. About the research overall: In these data, TCR clusters were largely donor specific.

Each CDR3 protein is one row after TCRdb ran MiXCR on the 5' RACE reads. The table lists about 210,000 distinct CDR3 sequences, over 9.5% of them singletons, with under 3.5% in the top ten. Study-wide results and caveats: Among CD4+ contracting clones, most were CM and EM, and CD8+ ones EMRA.

Germline V gene lookup returns CDR1 SGHRS and CDR2 YFSETQ. J gave up 4 bases and V 4 bases, and 12 bases lay outside the gene matches. The CDR3 is 17 residues long. This clonotype was seen ten or more times. The antigen is not known. Sequenced material: PBMCs or a T cell subset sorted from them (not recorded which). The clonotype was recovered from a man between 18 and 35 years old who had mild COVID-19 (a few samples of this study predate the infection). Cell type and time point are not known. The gene calls are TRBV5-1 and TRBJ2-4, with TRBD2 matching over 9 bases. The CDR3 region is CASSPGGAGGQKNIQYF. In DNA, the CDR3 is TGCGCCAGCAGCCCCGGAGGAGCGGGGGGCCAGAAAAACATTCAGTACTTC.